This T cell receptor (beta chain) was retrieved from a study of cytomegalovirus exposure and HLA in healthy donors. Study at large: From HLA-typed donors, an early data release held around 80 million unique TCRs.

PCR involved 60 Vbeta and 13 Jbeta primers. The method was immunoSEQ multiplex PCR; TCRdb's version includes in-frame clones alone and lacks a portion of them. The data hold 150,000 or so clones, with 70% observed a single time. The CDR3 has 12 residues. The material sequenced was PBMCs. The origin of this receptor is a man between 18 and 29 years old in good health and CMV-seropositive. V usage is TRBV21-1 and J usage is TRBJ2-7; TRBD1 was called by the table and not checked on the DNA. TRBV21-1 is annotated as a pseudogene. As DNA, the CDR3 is TGTGCCCGATCAGGCAGACCCTACGAGCAGTACGTC. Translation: CARSGRPYEQYV.